This T cell receptor beta chain is drawn from a study of cytotoxic CD8 clonotypes in ibrutinib-treated CLL (dated by TCRdb to the early 2020s). For the study in its entirety: The cohort included roughly 15 treatment-naive and approximately eleven relapsed/refractory patients; 17 were IGHV unmutated. Responses were partial in 25 or so patients and complete in 2; after median about 70 months follow-up, about 14 stayed in remission and about 12 progressed. Response samples were obtained after a median of around eleven months of treatment, with a range of about 6 to 36 months. Samples averaged approximately 250,000 productive templates and approximately 100,000 productive rearrangements. Of the approximately 94 people in the trial, about two dozen had longitudinal samples available. Cryopreserved peripheral blood mononuclear cells were obtained before treatment, at response, and at either sustained remission or disease progression. Every remission and progressive disease sample was obtained while ibrutinib was still being received by the patients.

The time point label corresponds to: around 25 months on ibrutinib. For TCR beta library preparation, approximately 2 micrograms of genomic DNA were isolated from cryopreserved PBMCs. Longitudinal blood samples from CLL patients on ibrutinib monotherapy underwent high-throughput TCR beta sequencing. The patients took part in an open-label, single-center phase 2 trial of ibrutinib monotherapy. V ends up 5 bases short and J 6 bases short, with an unmatched junction base count of 4. The germline V gene provides CDR1 SGHAT and CDR2 FQNNGV. The CDR3 numbers 15 residues from cysteine through phenylalanine. Only the CDR3 part of the read is kept: 45 bases, read in frame from the first base. Points the paper makes about the study in general: Baseline clonality was found to be higher than that of age-matched healthy donors and was strongly correlated with circulating CD8+ T-cell counts. Public clonotypes were found to be uncommon and were observed to contract or remain stable during treatment; the increase in clonality was shown to reflect expansion of private clonotypes at ibrutinib response. Clonality rose at ibrutinib response, remained stable during sustained remission, and dropped back toward baseline at progression. Sampling times were not matched between patients in sustained remission and patients whose disease was progressing, and lymph node repertoires were not examined.

The goal of deep resolution MiSeq sequencing was a depth between 1 in 1 million and 1 in 200,000 T cells, and coverage averaged 10x per clonotype. The immunoSEQ hsTCRB Kit was used to generate TCR beta libraries. The study's processing was this. ImmunoSEQ Data Assistant and ImmunoSEQ Analyzer were used for data analysis, and V, D and J genes were assigned according to IMGT definitions. Clonality, with values ranging from 0 to 1, was calculated as one minus the normalized Shannon entropy of productive rearrangement frequencies. Only overrepresented clonotypes making up at least 0.05% of the repertoire of each patient were included in the public clonotype analysis. Approximately 13 age-matched healthy donor repertoires from immuneACCESS served as clonality controls. TCRdb's version of the immuneACCESS table is confined to in-frame rearrangements and falls short of the full clone set. An unresolved V gene accounts for under half of the shortfall where checked; the remainder is of unknown origin. V and J calls and clone size are given by that table; D and trimming were obtained from the DNA. Counted in this sample were over 40,000 clones; roughly 85% of them appeared once. The ten biggest clones cover around 21% of the sample.

Turning to this clone: This receptor's antigen is unknown. Within one base of it there is no much larger clone, and no base qualities were kept.

This sequence was found in a human donor with chronic lymphocytic leukemia. The chain is assembled from TRBV11-2 and TRBJ1-4, with 12 junctional bases fitting TRBD1. This material consisted of PBMCs, taken after 24 months of ibrutinib treatment. The sequenced DNA is TGTGCCAGCAGCCCCGGGACAGGGGGCCATGAAAAACTGTTTTTT. This sequence encodes CASSPGTGGHEKLFF.